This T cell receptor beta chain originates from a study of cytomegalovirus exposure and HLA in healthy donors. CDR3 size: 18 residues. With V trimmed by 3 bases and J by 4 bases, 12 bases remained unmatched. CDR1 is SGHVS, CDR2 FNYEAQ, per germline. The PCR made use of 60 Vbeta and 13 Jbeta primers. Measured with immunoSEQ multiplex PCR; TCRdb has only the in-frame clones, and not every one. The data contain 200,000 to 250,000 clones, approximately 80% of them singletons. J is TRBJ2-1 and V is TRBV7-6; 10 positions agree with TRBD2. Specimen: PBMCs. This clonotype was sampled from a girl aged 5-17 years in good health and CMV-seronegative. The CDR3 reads CASSFELAGTTFYNEQFF. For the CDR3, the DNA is TGTGCCAGCAGCTTTGAACTAGCGGGGACGACCTTTTACAATGAGCAGTTCTTC.